What follows are 24 T cell receptor beta chains derived from one specimen sequenced in a study of preoperative IRX-2 immunotherapy in early breast cancer. Data came from immunoSEQ multiplex PCR; TCRdb stores just in-frame clones and leaves some out. The profile shows 1,500 to 2,000 clones, around 75% of them singletons. The treatment here: preoperative locoregional IRX-2 cytokine immunotherapy. This specimen consisted of tumor tissue, obtained after IRX-2 immunotherapy. The receptors here all came from a human donor with breast cancer.

The chain links TRBV11-3 to TRBJ1-3; D may be TRBD1 (5 bases). Germline lookup yields CDR1 SGHNT and CDR2 YENEEA. V lost 4 bases and J 2 bases, leaving 9 bases between the germline ends. The CDR3 is made up of 14 amino acids. CDR3 amino acids: CASSSGGAGNTIYF. The CDR3 nucleotides are TGTGCCAGCAGCTCCGGAGGGGCTGGAAACACCATATATTTT.

This chain links TRBV10-3 with TRBJ2-2; D gene ambiguous. Germline V lookup: CDR1 ENHRY, CDR2 SYGVKD. V was shortened by 0 bases and J by 2 bases, with 4 bases between the two germline ends. The CDR3 contains 14 residues. In nucleotides, the CDR3 is TGTGCCATCAGTGAGTCAAGTAACACCGGGGAGCTGTTTTTT. It encodes CAISESSNTGELFF.

V gene TRBV19 combines with J gene TRBJ1-4; D is possibly TRBD1 (5 bases). Between the trimmed V and J ends, which lost 3 bases and 3 bases, there was a span of 11 bases. CDR3 length: 15 residues. CDR1 LNHDA and CDR2 SQIVND come from the germline V gene (reference sequence). CDR3: CASSIGGMSNEKLFF. The CDR3 DNA is TGTGCCAGTAGTATTGGGGGGATGTCTAATGAAAAACTGTTTTTT. Looking up the rest from reference TRBV19 and TRBJ1-4 gives the full variable domain: DGGITQSPKYLFRKEGQNVTLSCEQNLNHDAMYWYRQDPGQGLRLIYYSQIVNDFQKGDIAEGYSVSREKKESFPLTVTSAQKNPTAFYLCASSIGGMSNEKLFFGSGTQLSVL.

This clone has more than one count but fewer than ten. The genes are TRBV5-1 and TRBJ1-2, with a tentative D call TRBD1 (6 bases). Germline V lookup: CDR1 SGHRS, CDR2 YFSETQ. The CDR3 contains 14 residues. The V and J ends lost 4 bases and 4 bases respectively, with 14 bases between them. This CDR3 reads CASSREEDSYGYTF. As DNA, the CDR3 is TGCGCCAGCAGCCGGGAGGAGGACAGCTATGGCTACACCTTC.

This clone was found once. The chain is built from TRBV19 and TRBJ1-5; tentative D call: TRBD1 (6 bases). Germline V gene sequence: CDR1 LNHDA, CDR2 SQIVND (reference sequence). V lost 8 bases and J lost 6, with 17 bases in between. The CDR3 sequence is 14 residues long. CDR3 nucleotide sequence: TGTGCCAGTGATTGGGGGGCGCTGGGTCAGCCCCAGCATTTT. It codes for CASDWGALGQPQHF.

The rearrangement uses TRBV30 and TRBJ1-5, with a possible D match to TRBD1 (5 bases). Germline V CDR1 and CDR2: GTSNPN, SVGIG (reference sequence). This CDR3 is built from 18 residues. Between the trimmed V and J ends, which lost 0 bases and 1 base, there was a span of 19 bases. The CDR3 DNA reads as TGTGCCTGGAGTGTCTCGTTCGGGCAGGGAAGGAGCAATCAGCCCCAGCATTTT. Its protein is CAWSVSFGQGRSNQPQHF. Supplemented by reference TRBV30 and TRBJ1-5, the full variable domain reads SQTIHQWPATLVQPVGSPLSLECTVEGTSNPNLYWYRQAAGRGLQLLFYSVGIGQISSEVPQNLSASRPQDRQFILSSKKLLLSDSGFYLCAWSVSFGQGRSNQPQHFGDGTRLSIL.

This clone ranks as large (0.1 to 1%). The rearrangement links TRBV6-8 to TRBJ1-1; possible D gene TRBD1, 6 bases. The CDR3 has 14 amino acids. Germline V gene sequence: CDR1 MNHGY, CDR2 SAAAGT. With 5 bases removed from V and 3 bases from J, the gap between germline ends came to 13 bases. DNA for the CDR3: TGTGCCAGCAGTGCCAGGGGTAGGTACACTGAAGCTTTCTTT. Its protein is CASSARGRYTEAFF.

This clone was found a few times. The chain recombines TRBV11-3 with TRBJ2-5, with D maybe TRBD2 (6 bases). The CDR3 loop spans 16 amino acids. Trimming cost V 2 bases and J 5 bases, with 18 bases left between them. Germline values: CDR1 SGHNT, CDR2 YENEEA. The CDR3 nucleotides are TGTGCCAGCAGCTTAACCGGGGGAGGTAGCCGCGAGACCCAGTACTTC. Protein product: CASSLTGGGSRETQYF.

The rearrangement uses TRBV11-3 and TRBJ1-2; D is unclear. The CDR3 sequence is 14 residues long. With 3 bases removed from V and 4 bases from J, the gap between germline ends came to 12 bases. Germline-derived CDR1 and CDR2 are SGHNT and YENEEA. CDR3 nucleotide sequence: TGTGCCAGCAGCTTGCCCGCAATTCTCTATGGCTACACCTTC. It specifies CASSLPAILYGYTF.

V gene TRBV28 combines with J gene TRBJ1-5; 7 nucleotides line up with TRBD1. Trimming cost V 3 bases and J 7 bases; bases outside gene matches: 9. The germline V gene has CDR1 MDHEN and CDR2 SYDVKM. The CDR3 is 15 residues long. This chain's CDR3 is CASSLDRPRAQPQHF. CDR3 DNA sequence: TGTGCCAGCAGTTTGGACAGGCCGCGGGCCCAGCCCCAGCATTTT.

This clone was found a few times. The V and J genes are TRBV18 and TRBJ2-5; 10 positions match TRBD2. The CDR3 is made up of 17 amino acids. Germline V gives CDR1 KGHSH, CDR2 LQKENI. V shed 2 bases, J shed 5 bases, and the junction held 11 bases outside the gene matches. Here the CDR3 DNA reads TGTGCCAGCTCACCATTACCAGCGGGGGGGCGTGAGGAGACCCAGTACTTC. Translated: CASSPLPAGGREETQYF. Drawing the rest from reference TRBV18 and TRBJ2-5, the complete variable domain is NAGVMQNPRHLVRRRGQEARLRCSPMKGHSHVYWYRQLPEEGLKFMVYLQKENIIDESGMPKERFSAEFPKEGPSILRIQQVVRGDSAAYFCASSPLPAGGREETQYFGPGTRLLVL.

The J gene is TRBJ1-3, the V gene TRBV6-8; tentatively, D is TRBD1 (6 bases). The CDR3 is 17 amino acids. Trimming removed 0 bases at V and 0 bases at J, with 12 bases between. Germline CDR1 is MNHGY and CDR2 is SAAAGT. For the CDR3, the DNA is TGTGCCAGCAGTTACTCCACCCGGGGGCCCTCTGGAAACACCATATATTTT. It encodes CASSYSTRGPSGNTIYF.

The rearrangement links TRBV30 to TRBJ1-2; D uncertain. Germline loops: CDR1 GTSNPN, CDR2 SVGIG (reference sequence). CDR3 size: 12 residues. Trimming pared 3 bases from V and 8 bases from J, leaving 13 bases between. CDR3 in DNA: TGTGCCTGGAGCGCCCAGACGCGGGGCTACACCTTC. Its protein is CAWSAQTRGYTF.

V usage is TRBV6-8 and J usage is TRBJ1-1, with 8 bases identical to TRBD1. After removal of 5 bases from V and 0 bases from J, the junction contained 8 bases not matched to a gene. CDR3 length: 16 residues. Germline CDR1 MNHGY, CDR2 SAAAGT. The CDR3 sequence: CASSDDRGMMNTEAFF. For the CDR3, the DNA is TGTGCCAGCAGTGACGACAGGGGAATGATGAACACTGAAGCTTTCTTT.

This clone was picked up one time. This chain uses TRBV12-5 with TRBJ1-4; TRBD1 might be the D (6 bases). Germline assignment: CDR1 LGHNT and CDR2 FRNRAP. Trimming shortened V by 2 bases and J by 7 bases, and 14 bases separated the two germline ends. The CDR3 length is 15 residues. Here the CDR3 DNA reads TGTGCTAGTGGTTTGTCGTCCAGGGGTGTTGAAAAACTGTTTTTT. This translates into CASGLSSRGVEKLFF.

This chain joins TRBV19 and TRBJ2-3, with 7 bases fitting TRBD2. There are 15 residues in the CDR3. The V gene's germline CDR1 is LNHDA and CDR2 SQIVND (reference sequence). The V and J ends lost 5 bases and 0 bases, in that order; junction bases with no gene match: 5. CDR3 DNA: TGTGCCAGTAGTTCCCATAGCGGGAGCACAGATACGCAGTATTTT. Translated, it gives CASSSHSGSTDTQYF.

V gene TRBV10-3 combines with J gene TRBJ1-1, with unresolved D. CDR3 length: 13 residues. Germline V lookup: CDR1 ENHRY, CDR2 SYGVKD. Deletions cut 0 bases from V and 3 bases from J, with 5 bases between. CDR3 DNA: TGTGCCATCAGTGAGTCGGGTCACACTGAAGCTTTCTTT. It codes for CAISESGHTEAFF.

This chain links TRBV6-8 with TRBJ1-5, with a tentative D call TRBD1 (5 bases). Germline V gene lookup returns CDR1 MNHGY and CDR2 SAAAGT. The CDR3 runs to 16 residues. V lost 5 bases, J lost 0 bases, and 14 bases lay in between. CDR3: CASSDWDHYSNQPQHF. The DNA of the CDR3 is TGTGCCAGCAGTGACTGGGACCACTATAGCAATCAGCCCCAGCATTTT.

This clone was observed a few times. The chain links TRBV6-1 to TRBJ1-6, with 7 bases identical to TRBD1. This CDR3 contains 17 residues. The V gene's germline CDR1 is MNHNS and CDR2 SASEGT. V shed 0 bases, J shed 3 bases, and the junction held 5 bases outside the gene matches. CDR3 amino acids: CASSEAGQSFYNSPLHF. CDR3 nucleotides: TGTGCCAGCAGTGAAGCGGGACAGTCGTTCTATAATTCACCCCTCCACTTT.

V and J are TRBV11-3 and TRBJ2-7, with a weak D call TRBD2 (6 bases). The CDR3 loop spans 14 amino acids. The germline V gene has CDR1 SGHNT and CDR2 YENEEA. V was pared by 6 bases and J by 1 base, with 13 bases between. The CDR3 DNA is TGTGCCAGCAGTTCGTGGGGGGATTCCTACGAGCAGTACTTC. It encodes CASSSWGDSYEQYF.

This clone was seen only a few times. CDR3 nucleotides: TGTGCCAGTAGCCTGGGTTGGGCCAAAAACATTCAGTACTTC. Its translation is CASSLGWAKNIQYF. This chain connects TRBV19 to TRBJ2-4; D remains ambiguous. There are 14 residues in the CDR3. Trimming removed 6 bases at V and 1 base at J, with 10 bases between. Germline loops: CDR1 LNHDA, CDR2 SQIVND (reference sequence).

CDR3 loop: CASSLRGSWEKLFF. Here the CDR3 DNA reads TGTGCCAGCAGCTTAAGGGGGTCTTGGGAAAAACTGTTTTTT. The rearrangement joins TRBV11-3 to TRBJ1-4; tentative D call: TRBD1 (6 bases). Per germline, CDR1 SGHNT and CDR2 YENEEA. The CDR3 length is 14 residues. V lost 2 bases to trimming and J lost 8 bases, with 12 bases between them.

This chain connects TRBV19 to TRBJ1-5, with TRBD1 identical over 8 bases. V was pared by 0 bases and J by 7 bases, with 8 bases of the junction left unmatched. CDR3 length: 16 amino acids. The germline CDR1 and CDR2 sequences are LNHDA and SQIVND (reference sequence). CDR3 bases: TGTGCCAGTAGTATAGAGGCAGGGGGCGGTGTACAGCCCCAGCATTTT. Translating it yields CASSIEAGGGVQPQHF.

This chain joins TRBV7-6 and TRBJ2-1; D might be TRBD1 or TRBD2, each matching 6 bases. V was pared by 5 bases and J by 0 bases, with 23 bases between. Germline loops: CDR1 SGHVS, CDR2 FNYEAQ. The CDR3 length is 19 residues. The CDR3 here is CASSTRRAGHSSSYNEQFF. For the CDR3, the DNA is TGTGCCAGCAGCACTCGAAGGGCGGGACACAGTAGCTCCTACAATGAGCAGTTCTTC.